This T cell receptor (beta chain) was observed in a study of shared clonotypes between healthy human individuals. This clone was detected once. Repertoires were generated with immunoSEQ multiplex PCR, while TCRdb's copy carries only in-frame clones and drops some. The sample holds hundreds of thousands of clones; about 98% are singletons and the top ten take 0.3%. Naive CD8 cells comprised CD45RO-negative, CCR7-positively selected cells, excluding terminally differentiated effector memory CD45RA+ cells. The donors, healthy adults who were HIV-negative, had experienced no recent acute infections or vaccinations. Germline V lookup: CDR1 SGHTA, CDR2 FQGNSA. The CDR3 has 16 residues. With V trimmed by 3 bases and J by 3 bases, 8 bases remained unmatched.

Sequencing used naive CD8+ T cells sorted from blood. This TCR was recovered from a man in his thirties or forties in good health. The chain combines TRBV7-2 with TRBJ2-7; TRBD2 matches at 10 bases. Here the CDR3 reads CASSFFASGSVYEQYF. The DNA for the CDR3 is TGTGCCAGCAGCTTTTTTGCTAGCGGGAGTGTCTACGAGCAGTACTTC. Filled out from reference TRBV7-2 and TRBJ2-7, the complete variable domain reads GAGVSQSPSNKVTEKGKDVELRCDPISGHTALYWYRQSLGQGLEFLIYFQGNSAPDKSGLPSDRFSAERTGGSVSTLTIQRTQQEDSAVYLCASSFFASGSVYEQYFGPGTRLTVT.